Below, one T cell receptor (beta chain) is given with its context. This record belongs to a study of blood T cell repertoires in COVID-19. Looking at the study overall: Sources were T cells, B-cell-depleted T cells, or PBMCs; the material itself was cDNA or gDNA.

The recovered donors of Cohort 3 showed two negative PCRs, clearance, or symptom resolution. Germline trimming cut 5 bases from V and 3 bases from J; bases unmatched to any gene: 4. This CDR3 is built from 13 residues. Clones were read by immunoSEQ multiplex PCR, and TCRdb kept only the in-frame ones, dropping some. Here the sample spans a few hundred thousand clones, roughly nine tenths being singletons. The source material was PBMCs or T cells enriched from blood (not recorded which). This receptor was obtained from a woman aged 25 to 39 who had recovered from COVID-19. This chain connects TRBV12-3 or TRBV12-4 to TRBJ2-7; TRBD1 matches at 7 bases. In DNA form, the CDR3 reads TGTGCCAGCAGTGCACAGGGGTTCTACGAGCAGTACTTC. Protein product: CASSAQGFYEQYF.